This record looks at one T cell receptor beta chain sequence and its context. Its antigen is currently unknown. Time point meaning: recipient sample about 28 days before transplant, after cytoreduction. Germline V gene lookup returns CDR1 SGHNT and CDR2 YYREEE (reference sequence). The CDR3 totals 14 residues. V shed 4 bases and J 7 bases; nucleotides not matched to a gene: 9. Data came from immunoSEQ multiplex PCR; TCRdb stores just in-frame clones and leaves some out. The table records some 26,000 clones, more than 70% of them present only once. This specimen comes from a study of T cell clonotyping in hematopoietic cell transplantation. At the level of the study: Recipients' pretransplant samples followed cytoreduction.

Study observations and caveats: Broader posttransplant TCR repertoire diversity was predicted by graft donor and pretransplant recipient Inverse Simpson Index values.

Sample: peripheral blood mononuclear cells, taken before stem cell transplant. This chain joins TRBV5-4 and TRBJ2-7; 9 bases match TRBD1. The receptor comes from a man between 40 and 49 years old with acute myeloid leukemia. Some clones in this sample may be carry-over from other donors' samples. The CDR3 bases are TGTGCCAGCAGCAGTGGGACAGGGAAGAGGGAGCAGTACTTC. It specifies CASSSGTGKREQYF.